This T cell receptor beta chain was observed in a study of T-cell memory formation after mild COVID-19. Whole-study findings and limits: Certain responding clones were present in pre-infection memory, suggesting participation of cross-reactive memory.

TCRdb reprocessed the 5' RACE reads via MiXCR and lists one record per CDR3 protein. There are 300,000 to 350,000 distinct CDR3 sequences in the sample; roughly an eighth occur only once, and about 21% lies in the top ten. Germline V gene data show CDR1 as SEHNR and CDR2 as FQNEAQ (reference sequence). V was trimmed by 3 bases and J by 5 bases, leaving 16 bases between them. The CDR3 extends over 15 amino acids. This clonotype was detected a few times. Its antigen remains unknown. The receptor was derived from a man aged 18 to 29 who had mild COVID-19 (a few samples of this study predate the infection). Cell type and time point are not known. V gene TRBV7-9 combines with J gene TRBJ2-5, with no clear D. Sample: PBMCs or a T cell subset sorted from them (not recorded which). The chain's CDR3 is CASSLIPAVRETQYF. CDR3 DNA: TGTGCCAGCAGCTTGATCCCAGCCGTCCGGGAGACCCAGTACTTC.